The TCR beta chain under discussion was sequenced for a study of CD8 T cells in Susac syndrome. FACS was used to enrich TEMRA cells, whereas the CD8+ and CD4+ T cells were obtained by negative isolation. V was pared by 1 base and J by 0 bases, with 12 bases between. Germline CDR1 DFQATT, CDR2 SNEGSKA (reference sequence). CDR3 length: 15 amino acids. Random hexamers were used to reverse transcribe about 0.5 to 1 ug of RNA. Amplification of TCR beta CDR3 used immunoSEQ multiplex PCR across 54 Vbeta and 13 Jbeta. TCRdb redid the calling of the immunoSEQ multiplex PCR reads with MiXCR, one entry per CDR3 protein. The table lists under 95,000 distinct CDR3 sequences, 85% to 95% of them singletons.

This chain connects TRBV20-1 to TRBJ1-2, with D possibly matching TRBD1 (6 bases). Sequencing input: CD4+ T cells from PBMCs. The clonotype originates from a human donor with Susac syndrome. The CDR3 DNA reads as TGCAGTGCTAGAGGGGACGGGACAACTAACTATGGCTACACCTTC. It yields the protein CSARGDGTTNYGYTF.